What follows are 15 T cell receptor beta chains derived from one specimen sequenced in a study of blood T cells in healthy people across ages. A second PCR, run for roughly 7 to 12 cycles, used a sample-barcoded 5' primer plus a J-beta primer mix. One entry per CDR3 protein, called by TCRdb with MiXCR from the 5' RACE reads. The profile shows roughly 2 million distinct CDR3 sequences, just under 50% of them singletons. The sample was blood. These receptor sequences come from a woman aged 40-49 years in good health.

This clonotype has more than one count but fewer than ten. The chain employs TRBV7-2 and TRBJ2-3; D gene ambiguous. Trimming took 1 base from V and 0 from J, leaving 5 bases between them. The germline CDR1 and CDR2 sequences are SGHTA and FQGNSA. CDR3 length equals 14 residues. The CDR3 bases are TGTGCCAGCAGCTTAGGGTTCAGCACAGATACGCAGTATTTT. Protein: CASSLGFSTDTQYF.

Only a few counts were recorded for this clonotype. J is TRBJ1-6 and V is TRBV6-5, with D uncertain. The CDR3 totals 15 residues. V was cut by 4 bases and J by 1 base, with 8 bases left in between. CDR1 and CDR2 (germline): MNHEY, SVGAGI. For the CDR3, the DNA is TGTGCCAGCAGTTGGGTGCGGTCCTATAATTCACCCCTCCACTTT. Translation: CASSWVRSYNSPLHF.

This clonotype was counted between two and nine times. The chain links TRBV7-9 to TRBJ1-6; the match to TRBD1 covers 8 bases. The CDR3 runs 17 residues. The V gene end was trimmed by 5 bases and the J gene end by 7 bases; junction bases not matched to a gene: 13. Germline V lookup: CDR1 SEHNR, CDR2 FQNEAQ (reference sequence). The CDR3: CASSARDRKGLNSPLHF. The DNA of the CDR3 is TGTGCCAGCAGCGCAAGGGACAGGAAGGGTTTGAATTCACCCCTCCACTTT.

This clonotype showed up just a few times. V usage is TRBV6-1 and J usage is TRBJ2-7; 11 positions agree with TRBD2. V dropped 6 bases and J dropped 0; count of bases not matched to a gene: 13. Germline CDR1 is MNHNS and CDR2 is SASEGT. The CDR3 contains 18 residues. CDR3 loop: CASRAGLAVLTASYEQYF. The CDR3 bases are TGTGCCAGCAGAGCGGGACTAGCGGTCCTCACCGCCTCCTACGAGCAGTACTTC.

This clonotype was detected a few times. This chain joins TRBV7-2 and TRBJ2-3; 7 bases are shared with TRBD2. The CDR3 sequence is 15 residues long. V lost 7 bases and J lost 2; bases outside the gene matches: 9. CDR1 is SGHTA and CDR2 is FQGNSA in the germline V gene. In DNA form, the CDR3 reads TGTGCCAGCAAACGTGGGGGGACTACCACAGATACGCAGTATTTT. It translates to CASKRGGTTTDTQYF.

The rearrangement links TRBV7-9 to TRBJ2-1, with TRBD2 identical over 9 bases. V was pared by 8 bases and J by 3 bases, with 5 bases of the junction left unmatched. Germline V gene sequence: CDR1 SEHNR, CDR2 FQNEAQ (reference sequence). The CDR3 extends over 14 amino acids. The CDR3 DNA is TGTGCCAGCGAGAGCGGGGGGTACTACAATGAGCAGTTCTTC. It encodes CASESGGYYNEQFF.

The chain carries TRBV5-4 and TRBJ2-3; 7 bases align to TRBD1. V gave up 4 bases and J gave up 6 bases; unmatched junction bases: 14. This CDR3 has 16 amino acids. Germline-derived CDR1 and CDR2 are SGHNT and YYREEE (reference sequence). Written as DNA, the CDR3 is TGTGCCAGCAGCCCTAATGTTAAGACAGGGATGGATACGCAGTATTTT. Its protein is CASSPNVKTGMDTQYF.

The V gene is TRBV6-6, the J gene TRBJ2-5, with 7 bases identical to TRBD2. V was pared by 7 bases and J by 1 base, with 9 bases of the junction left unmatched. The CDR3 runs to 15 residues. Germline CDR1 MNHNY, CDR2 SVGAGI (reference sequence). Here the CDR3 DNA reads TGTGCCAGCAATGGGGCTAGCGGCTTCCAAGAGACCCAGTACTTC. Protein: CASNGASGFQETQYF.

This sequence joins TRBV5-1 and TRBJ2-1; TRBD2 agrees at 12 bases. The CDR3 has 17 amino acids. Germline V CDR1 and CDR2: SGHRS, YFSETQ. V shed 4 bases and J 9 bases; nucleotides not matched to a gene: 14. In DNA form, the CDR3 reads TGCGCCAGCAGCCCTGGTTCGGCTAGCGGGGGGGGTCGTGAGCAGTTCTTC. Protein sequence: CASSPGSASGGGREQFF.

The V call is TRBV7-2, the J call TRBJ1-2; 10 nucleotides match TRBD1. This CDR3 has 16 amino acids. The germline CDR1 and CDR2 sequences are SGHTA and FQGNSA. V dropped 7 bases and J dropped 4; count of bases not matched to a gene: 12. The CDR3 protein is CASNEAGTGARYGYTF. In DNA form, the CDR3 reads TGTGCCAGCAACGAGGCCGGGACAGGGGCTCGCTATGGCTACACCTTC.

This clonotype has a handful of counts. The chain employs TRBV14 and TRBJ2-5; D may be TRBD1 or TRBD2 (5 bases each). The V gene lost 2 bases and the J gene lost 2 bases, with 12 bases spanning the gap. The CDR3 consists of 15 residues. CDR1 is SGHDN, CDR2 FVKESK, per germline. The CDR3 DNA reads TGTGCCAGCAGCCAACGGGGCGTAGAACAAGAGACCCAGTACTTC. Translation: CASSQRGVEQETQYF.

This sequence joins TRBV7-2 and TRBJ2-1; 7 positions agree with TRBD2. Germline values: CDR1 SGHTA, CDR2 FQGNSA. The CDR3 consists of 16 residues. V was pared by 6 bases and J by 4 bases, with 12 bases of the junction left unmatched. DNA for the CDR3: TGTGCCAGCAGAATAAGTATTGGGGGGGGGTACAATGAGCAGTTCTTC. Its translation is CASRISIGGGYNEQFF.

In its sample, this clonotype was seen a few times. This chain joins TRBV29-1 and TRBJ2-1; 8 positions match TRBD1. This CDR3 has 11 amino acids. With 7 bases clipped from V and 8 bases from J, the junction kept 4 bases outside the gene matches. Germline CDR1 is SQVTM and CDR2 is ANQGSEA. DNA for the CDR3: TGCAGCGGAGACAGGGGCCATGAGCAGTTCTTC. Protein sequence: CSGDRGHEQFF.

V and J are TRBV20-1 and TRBJ2-7; unclear D gene. Trimming pared 3 bases from V and 0 bases from J, leaving 18 bases between. CDR1 and CDR2 (germline): DFQATT, SNEGSKA (reference sequence). This CDR3 has 16 amino acids. CDR3 protein: CSARRTKQLISYEQYF. DNA for the CDR3: TGCAGTGCTAGGAGGACGAAGCAACTCATCTCCTACGAGCAGTACTTC.

The J gene is TRBJ2-3, the V gene TRBV20-1, with 7 bases matching TRBD2. Germline V CDR1 and CDR2: DFQATT, SNEGSKA (reference sequence). The CDR3 runs 12 residues. V gave up 6 bases and J gave up 10 bases; unmatched junction bases: 10. The CDR3, as DNA: TGCAGTGCCCCACGAGGGCTAGCGGCGCAGTATTTT. Protein: CSAPRGLAAQYF.